The clone carrying this TCR beta chain was seen only once. This sample is drawn from a study of blood T cell repertoires in COVID-19. Across the study: Sites in the United States, Italy and Spain provided acute and convalescent COVID-19 samples. PBMCs, B-cell-depleted T cells, or T cells provided the cDNA or gDNA that made up the material.

The germline V gene has CDR1 SGHTA and CDR2 FQGNSA. The CDR3 contains 15 residues. Trimming removed 4 bases at V and 5 bases at J, with 14 bases between. In the study's own analysis: Quantification of nucleated cells was approximated via reference gene primer amplification. Here immunoSEQ multiplex PCR was the method, and the copy in TCRdb shows in-frame clones only, minus some. V and J calls and clone size are those listed in that table; D and trimming were worked out from the DNA. The repertoire includes hundreds of thousands of clones, 86% of them detected once, and around 1.5% sits in the top ten.

Specimen: peripheral blood. The sequence was collected from a woman between 55 and 75 years old who had recovered from COVID-19. V gene TRBV7-2 combines with J gene TRBJ1-4, with TRBD1 as a possible D gene (5 bases). DNA for the CDR3: TGTGCCAGCAGCTCCGACAGTCACAGGAATGAAAAACTGTTTTTT. Protein product: CASSSDSHRNEKLFF.